The 32 T cell receptor beta chains given below trace back to one sample, sequenced in a study of CD8 T cells in acute hepatitis C reinfection. Time point indicated: naive CD8 control sorted from an acute-time-point sample. Sequencing used immunoSEQ multiplex PCR; TCRdb keeps in-frame clones, though not all of them. The sample includes about 40,000 clones, approximately 85% of them seen just once. Sequenced material: naive CD8+ T cells from PBMCs. The receptor set was obtained from a woman younger than 30 who spontaneously cleared hepatitis C infection.

The genes are TRBV7-6 and TRBJ2-1; tentative D call: TRBD1 (5 bases). The V and J ends lost 5 bases and 6 bases respectively, with 14 bases between them. CDR1 SGHVS and CDR2 FNYEAQ come from the germline V gene. CDR3 length equals 14 residues. The CDR3 sequence: CASSPSTVRNEQFF. The CDR3 coding sequence is TGTGCCAGCAGCCCCTCGACAGTTCGCAATGAGCAGTTCTTC. The variable domain in full, completed from reference TRBV7-6 and TRBJ2-1, reads GAGVSQSPRYKVTKRGQDVALRCDPISGHVSLYWYRQALGQGPEFLTYFNYEAQQDKSGLPNDRFSAERPEGSISTLTIQRTEQRDSAMYRCASSPSTVRNEQFFGPGTRLTVL.

The V gene is TRBV7-3, the J gene TRBJ2-1; 8 positions agree with TRBD2. V was pared by 5 bases and J by 5 bases, with 14 bases of the junction left unmatched. The CDR3 extends over 17 amino acids. CDR1 SGHTA and CDR2 FQGTGA come from the germline V gene. As DNA, the CDR3 is TGTGCCAGCAGCCCCCAGGGTCCAGCGGGGGATGACAATGAGCAGTTCTTC. Residues: CASSPQGPAGDDNEQFF.

In its sample, this clone was seen a few times. Written as DNA, the CDR3 is TGTGCCAGCAGTTTGGCCTTCAACACTGAAGCTTTCTTT. Protein sequence: CASSLAFNTEAFF. The V gene is TRBV27, the J gene TRBJ1-1; no firm D call. Germline-derived CDR1 and CDR2 are MNHEY and SMNVEV (reference sequence). The length of the CDR3 is 13 residues. V lost 3 bases, J lost 2 bases, and 7 bases lay in between.

CDR3 sequence reads: CASSQGSSGMAFF. The CDR3 region has the DNA TGCGCCAGCAGCCAAGGGTCGTCAGGGATGGCTTTCTTT. The V call is TRBV4-1, the J call TRBJ1-1, with D possibly matching TRBD1 (5 bases). V lost 1 base and J 11 bases, leaving 14 bases between the germline ends. The CDR3 has 13 residues. The germline CDR1 and CDR2 sequences are MGHRA and YSYEKL.

The chain uses TRBV9 and TRBJ2-1; 9 bases are a match to TRBD2. The CDR3 spans 16 residues. The J segment lost 5 bases and the V segment lost 3 bases, leaving 9 bases of the junction unmatched. Looked up from germline, CDR1 is SGDLS and CDR2 is YYNGEE. The CDR3 region is CASSAHLAGLDNEQFF. CDR3 in DNA: TGTGCCAGCAGCGCACACCTAGCGGGACTTGACAATGAGCAGTTCTTC.

CDR3 in amino acids: CASSIDRGVGYGEQFF. As DNA, the CDR3 is TGTGCCAGTAGTATAGACAGGGGCGTGGGTTATGGTGAGCAGTTCTTC. The chain uses TRBV19 and TRBJ2-1; maybe TRBD1 (6 bases). CDR3 length equals 16 residues. Between the trimmed V and J ends, which lost 0 bases and 9 bases, there was a span of 18 bases. In germline, CDR1 is LNHDA, CDR2 SQIVND (reference sequence).

This chain connects TRBV11-3 to TRBJ2-2, with D uncertain. This CDR3 is 14 amino acids long. The germline CDR1 and CDR2 sequences are SGHNT and YENEEA. With 4 bases removed from V and 2 bases from J, the gap between germline ends came to 8 bases. The CDR3 sequence: CASSSDPNTGELFF. The CDR3, as DNA: TGTGCCAGCAGCTCGGACCCAAACACCGGGGAGCTGTTTTTT. The full variable domain, in which reference TRBV11-3 and TRBJ2-2 provide the parts outside the CDR3, is EAGVVQSPRYKIIEKKQPVAFWCNPISGHNTLYWYLQNLGQGPELLIRYENEEAVDDSQLPKDRFSAERLKGVDSTLKIQPAELGDSAVYLCASSSDPNTGELFFGEGSRLTVL.

CDR3 nucleotides: TGTGCCAGCAGTGAAGGGGTCGGGAGGGCCTACAATGAGCAGTTCTTC. It is translated as CASSEGVGRAYNEQFF. The chain has TRBV6-1 and TRBJ2-1, with 8 positions matching TRBD2. V gave up 1 base and J gave up 2 bases; unmatched junction bases: 4. CDR1 and CDR2 from the germline V gene are MNHNS and SASEGT. The CDR3 length is 16 residues.

The chain combines TRBV6-5 with TRBJ2-2; TRBD2 is a possible D gene (5 bases). From germline, CDR1 is MNHEY and CDR2 SVGAGI. The CDR3 is 16 residues long. The ends were cut back, 2 bases at V and 2 bases at J, with 12 bases in the middle. CDR3 nucleotide sequence: TGTGCCAGCAGTTACCTGTGGGAGCAAAACACCGGGGAGCTGTTTTTT. Translating it yields CASSYLWEQNTGELFF.

The rearrangement links TRBV7-9 to TRBJ1-2; D unresolved. V was clipped by 3 bases and J by 0 bases, with 8 bases between them. CDR3 length: 14 amino acids. Germline V lookup: CDR1 SEHNR, CDR2 FQNEAQ (reference sequence). The CDR3 reads CASSLVTTNYGYTF. The CDR3 DNA sequence: TGTGCCAGCAGCTTGGTCACAACTAACTATGGCTACACCTTC.

The chain employs TRBV11-2 and TRBJ2-7; D not certain. The V end lost 1 base, the J end lost 3 bases, and 7 bases lay between the germline ends. Germline V gene lookup returns CDR1 SGHAT and CDR2 FQNNGV. The CDR3 sequence is 13 residues long. The CDR3 loop is CASSLGVDYEQYF. The CDR3 bases are TGTGCCAGCAGCTTAGGAGTTGACTACGAGCAGTACTTC.

The chain combines TRBV7-9 with TRBJ2-1; D gene ambiguous. This CDR3 has 13 amino acids. CDR1 SEHNR and CDR2 FQNEAQ come from the germline V gene (reference sequence). Between the trimmed V and J ends, which lost 8 bases and 8 bases, there was a span of 16 bases. CDR3 amino acids: CASVLPSVDEQFF. For the CDR3, the DNA is TGTGCCAGCGTACTTCCTTCGGTCGATGAGCAGTTCTTC.

This clone turned up a few times. The chain joins TRBV7-9 to TRBJ2-1, with 10 bases identical to TRBD2. Germline V gene sequence: CDR1 SEHNR, CDR2 FQNEAQ (reference sequence). V shed 10 bases and J 7 bases; nucleotides not matched to a gene: 4. This CDR3 region has 12 residues. The DNA for the CDR3 is TGTGCCATCCTAGCGGGAGAAAATGAGCAGTTCTTC. It yields the protein CAILAGENEQFF.

V and J are TRBV5-6 and TRBJ2-3; no clear D gene. This CDR3 has 16 residues. Deletions cut 2 bases from V and 0 bases from J, with 13 bases between. Germline CDR1 is SGHDT and CDR2 is YYEEEE. CDR3: CASSFYGVGSTDTQYF. The DNA of the CDR3 is TGTGCCAGCAGCTTTTACGGAGTCGGGAGCACAGATACGCAGTATTTT. Together with reference TRBV5-6 and TRBJ2-3, the CDR3 gives the full variable domain: DAGVTQSPTHLIKTRGQQVTLRCSPKSGHDTVSWYQQALGQGPQFIFQYYEEEERQRGNFPDRFSGHQFPNYSSELNVNALLLGDSALYLCASSFYGVGSTDTQYFGPGTRLTVL.

The V call is TRBV7-8, the J call TRBJ1-1; D may be TRBD1 (6 bases). Per the germline V gene, CDR1 is SGHVS and CDR2 is FQNEAQ. The CDR3 consists of 13 residues. Deletions cut 10 bases from V and 1 base from J, with 13 bases between. The CDR3 sequence: CATHATGNTEAFF. CDR3 in DNA: TGTGCCACCCATGCGACAGGGAACACTGAAGCTTTCTTT.

The DNA of the CDR3 is TGTGCCAGCAGCCAAGCTAACCCAGGGACAGGGATCACAGATACGCAGTATTTT. Protein: CASSQANPGTGITDTQYF. The genes are TRBV14 and TRBJ2-3; 9 bases match TRBD1. The junction had 10 bases not matched to a gene; V was cut back by 1 base and J by 2 bases. Germline values: CDR1 SGHDN, CDR2 FVKESK. The CDR3 consists of 18 residues.

This chain joins TRBV7-9 and TRBJ1-1, with D unresolved. Germline CDR1 SEHNR, CDR2 FQNEAQ (reference sequence). V was trimmed by 6 bases and J by 4 bases, leaving 6 bases between them. The CDR3 consists of 11 residues. DNA for the CDR3: TGTGCCAGCAGACTGGGCACTGAAGCTTTCTTT. Encoded protein: CASRLGTEAFF.

This clone was seen a few times. The chain links TRBV2 to TRBJ2-7; no definite D call. The CDR3 has 12 residues. The V gene lost 6 bases and the J gene lost 1 base, with 7 bases spanning the gap. Germline V lookup: CDR1 SNHLY, CDR2 FYNNEI. The CDR3 loop reads CASRFPSYEQYF. The CDR3 bases are TGTGCCAGCAGGTTTCCTTCCTACGAGCAGTACTTC.

This chain links TRBV15 with TRBJ2-1; D call uncertain. V lost 1 base to trimming and J lost 8 bases, with 6 bases between them. CDR1 is LNHNV and CDR2 is YYDKDF in the germline V gene (reference sequence). This CDR3 has 12 residues. CDR3 region: CATSRGFDEQFF. DNA of the CDR3: TGTGCCACCAGCAGAGGCTTCGATGAGCAGTTCTTC.

This rearrangement joins TRBV9 to TRBJ1-2; 10 nucleotides align to TRBD1. Germline CDR1 SGDLS, CDR2 YYNGEE. This CDR3 region has 16 residues. Trimming cost V 0 bases and J 7 bases; bases outside gene matches: 9. CDR3 DNA sequence: TGTGCCAGCAGCGTAGACATAGGGACAGGGGTATTTGGCTACACCTTC. This codes for CASSVDIGTGVFGYTF.

V gene TRBV7-9 combines with J gene TRBJ2-7; D assignment may be TRBD1 or TRBD2 (5 bases each). CDR3 length equals 16 residues. V lost 2 bases and J lost 0, with 14 bases in between. Germline loops: CDR1 SEHNR, CDR2 FQNEAQ (reference sequence). The CDR3 sequence: CASSLISGGSSYEQYF. As DNA, the CDR3 is TGTGCCAGCAGCTTAATAAGTGGGGGAAGCTCCTACGAGCAGTACTTC.

The chain employs TRBV21-1 and TRBJ2-7; TRBD1 is taken as the D call from the table, unchecked against the DNA. TRBV21-1 is listed as a pseudogene. The length of the CDR3 is 13 residues. The CDR3 nucleotides are TGTGCCAGCAGTCTCACAGGGGTCTACGAGCAGTACTTC. Translating it yields CASSLTGVYEQYF.

The table lists this clone with a few counts. The chain employs TRBV5-8 and TRBJ2-7; D possibly matches TRBD1 or TRBD2 (5 bases each). V was pared by 0 bases and J by 2 bases, with 9 bases between. The CDR3 has 14 amino acids. Germline lookup yields CDR1 SGHTS and CDR2 YDEGEE. The DNA of the CDR3 is TGTGCCAGCAGCTTGGTAGGGACGGCCTACGAGCAGTACTTC. This encodes CASSLVGTAYEQYF.

This chain links TRBV4-1 with TRBJ2-7; 7 positions agree with TRBD2. The CDR3 is 12 amino acids. Germline CDR1 is MGHRA and CDR2 is YSYEKL. Unmatched junction bases numbered 8, after V lost 3 bases and J lost 12 bases. CDR3 DNA sequence: TGCGCCAGCAGCCAGGGGGGGGGACTTTTGTACTTC. Translated: CASSQGGGLLYF.

The V gene is TRBV29-1, the J gene TRBJ2-1; 12 bases match TRBD2. CDR1 and CDR2 (germline): SQVTM, ANQGSEA. After removal of 7 bases from V and 3 bases from J, the junction contained 4 bases not matched to a gene. This CDR3 region has 14 residues. For the CDR3, the DNA is TGCAGCGGGAGACTAGCGGGAGACTACAATGAGCAGTTCTTC. As protein: CSGRLAGDYNEQFF.

The V gene is TRBV19, the J gene TRBJ1-2; unclear D gene. Germline values: CDR1 LNHDA, CDR2 SQIVND (reference sequence). Trimming took off 9 bases at V and 5 bases at J, with 16 bases between the two ends. The CDR3 covers 13 residues. The CDR3 nucleotides are TGTGCCAGCCGGCCCAGGCCTCCATATGGCTACACCTTC. It specifies CASRPRPPYGYTF.

The chain couples TRBV5-8 to TRBJ2-3; D is undetermined. Trimming removed 0 bases from V and 2 bases from J, with 1 base in between. This CDR3 contains 12 residues. Germline assignment: CDR1 SGHTS and CDR2 YDEGEE. The CDR3 DNA is TGTGCCAGCAGCTTGGTCACAGATACGCAGTATTTT. It specifies CASSLVTDTQYF. Combining the CDR3 with reference TRBV5-8 and TRBJ2-3 gives the whole variable domain EAGVTQSPTHLIKTRGQQATLRCSPISGHTSVYWYQQALGLGLQFLLWYDEGEERNRGNFPPRFSGRQFPNYSSELNVNALELEDSALYLCASSLVTDTQYFGPGTRLTVL.

In its sample, this clone was seen a few times. The gene calls are TRBV10-1 and TRBJ2-3; D is uncertain. The CDR3 extends over 13 amino acids. V gave up 0 bases and J gave up 5 bases, with 6 bases separating them. Germline CDR1 WNHNN, CDR2 SYGVQD (reference sequence). CDR3 amino acids: CASSESLVDTQYF. CDR3 sequence (DNA): TGCGCCAGCAGTGAGTCGTTAGTAGATACGCAGTATTTT.

The chain links TRBV27 to TRBJ1-1; D call uncertain. Germline CDR1 and CDR2: MNHEY and SMNVEV (reference sequence). CDR3 length equals 13 residues. The V end lost 3 bases, the J end lost 1 base, and 6 bases lay between the germline ends. The CDR3, as DNA: TGTGCCAGCAGTTTGGGGAGGAACACTGAAGCTTTCTTT. Translated, it gives CASSLGRNTEAFF.

This rearrangement joins TRBV18 to TRBJ2-7, with TRBD2 as a possible D gene (5 bases). The CDR3 loop spans 11 amino acids. In germline, CDR1 is KGHSH, CDR2 LQKENI. The germline V and J ends were trimmed by 3 bases and 7 bases, with 7 bases remaining between them. The CDR3 bases are TGTGCCAGCTCACCCGGGGTAGAGCAGTACTTC. This encodes CASSPGVEQYF.

CDR3 sequence (DNA): TGTGCCAGCAGTTCCGGGGGCTACGAGCAGTACTTC. The encoded protein is CASSSGGYEQYF. The chain combines TRBV27 with TRBJ2-7, with D possibly being TRBD2 (6 bases). CDR3 length: 12 residues. Germline V CDR1 and CDR2: MNHEY, SMNVEV (reference sequence). The V end lost 4 bases, the J end lost 3 bases, and 7 bases lay between the germline ends.

The chain links TRBV7-2 to TRBJ2-3; D gene ambiguous. Trimming left V 2 bases short and J 4 bases short, with 10 bases between. The germline gives CDR1 SGHTA, CDR2 FQGNSA. This CDR3 region has 14 residues. In DNA form, the CDR3 reads TGTGCCAGCAGCTTATGGACCCCACCAGATACGCAGTATTTT. It encodes CASSLWTPPDTQYF.